These T cell receptor beta chains were read from a single sample in a study of T cell clonotyping in hematopoietic cell transplantation. Libraries were prepared by immunoSEQ multiplex PCR; TCRdb keeps only in-frame clonotypes and omits some of them. The sample shows about 16,000 clones, almost 90% of them seen only once. Sequencing was done on a sample of peripheral blood mononuclear cells. The receptors derive from a middle-aged man in good health. Some clones in this sample may be carry-over from other donors' samples. Each CDR3 is given with its conserved first and last residue. D genes are given only for firm matches. Rows give clone size only sometimes, using once, few, many, or a class for an expanded clone.

TRBV28	NA	TRBJ1-6	NA	CASSLSDSSYNSPLHF	TGTGCCAGCAGTTTATCAGATAGCTCCTATAATTCACCCCTCCACTTT
TRBV9	NA	TRBJ2-6	NA	CASSVGRGGANVLTF	TGTGCCAGCAGCGTAGGTAGGGGTGGGGCCAACGTCCTGACTTTC
TRBV14	NA	TRBJ2-3	NA	CASSLSFGPDTQYF	TGTGCCAGCAGCCTTAGCTTCGGCCCAGATACGCAGTATTTT
TRBV11-2	NA	TRBJ2-6	NA	CASSLDSLAGANVLTF	TGTGCCAGCAGCTTAGATAGTCTTGCTGGGGCCAACGTCCTGACTTTC
TRBV6-1	NA	TRBJ2-7	NA	CASSEGSYILSYEQYF	TGTGCCAGCAGTGAGGGGTCGTACATTCTATCCTACGAGCAGTACTTC
TRBV7-7	NA	TRBJ1-4	NA	CASSLAVSEKLFF	TGTGCTAGCAGCTTAGCGGTGTCCGAAAAACTGTTTTTT
TRBV7-2	NA	TRBJ2-7	NA	CASSPLLLRFSYEQYF	TGTGCCAGCAGCCCGCTTTTGCTCCGGTTCTCCTACGAGCAGTACTTC
TRBV7-8	NA	TRBJ1-3	NA	CASRLSSGNTIYF	TGTGCCAGCAGGCTGAGCTCTGGAAACACCATATATTTT
TRBV5-4	NA	TRBJ2-7	NA	CASSPGTYAHEQYF	TGTGCCAGCAGCCCTGGGACTTACGCCCACGAGCAGTACTTC
TRBV6-5	NA	TRBJ1-5	NA	CASKLDSNQPQHF	TGTGCCAGCAAACTCGATAGCAATCAGCCCCAGCATTTT
TRBV2	TRBD1	TRBJ2-5	NA	CASIPDRGETQYF	TGTGCCAGCATCCCCGACAGGGGAGAGACCCAGTACTTC
TRBV4-3	NA	TRBJ1-5	once	CASSQDGQNQPQHF	TGCGCCAGCAGCCAAGATGGTCAAAATCAGCCCCAGCATTTT
TRBV5-1	TRBD1	TRBJ1-6	NA	CASSLFDRGRSPLHF	TGCGCCAGCAGCTTGTTCGACAGGGGGCGATCACCCCTCCACTTT
TRBV2	TRBD1	TRBJ1-5	NA	CACGQGAFSNQPQHF	TGTGCCTGCGGACAGGGGGCTTTTAGCAATCAGCCCCAGCATTTT
TRBV4-1	NA	TRBJ2-2	NA	CASSQEDSGIGELFF	TGCGCCAGCAGCCAAGAGGACTCAGGGATCGGGGAGCTGTTTTTT
TRBV6-5	NA	TRBJ2-6	NA	CASSSPGTGANVLTF	TGTGCCAGCAGTTCCCCGGGGACTGGGGCCAACGTCCTGACTTTC
TRBV30	NA	TRBJ1-2	NA	CAWSVLSGQKKGYTF	TGTGCCTGGAGTGTCCTTAGTGGACAGAAAAAGGGCTACACCTTC
TRBV28	NA	TRBJ1-1	few	CASSLLAWGAFF	TGTGCCAGCAGTTTGTTGGCCTGGGGAGCTTTCTTT
TRBV6-5	NA	TRBJ1-6	NA	CASTTTLGTFEPLHF	TGTGCCAGCACCACGACCTTAGGGACATTCGAACCCCTCCACTTT
TRBV18	NA	TRBJ1-2	NA	CASSPYTGGGYTF	TGTGCCAGCTCACCCTACACGGGGGGTGGCTACACCTTC
TRBV28	NA	TRBJ2-5	NA	CASATSGTAEETQYF	TGTGCCAGCGCGACCTCCGGGACCGCCGAAGAGACCCAGTACTTC
TRBV7-9	NA	TRBJ1-2	NA	CASKAGAAYGYTF	TGTGCCAGCAAAGCAGGGGCGGCCTATGGCTACACCTTC
TRBV28	NA	TRBJ1-1	NA	CASRHTPQGLAEAFF	TGTGCCAGCAGGCACACCCCACAGGGATTGGCTGAAGCTTTCTTT
TRBV28	NA	TRBJ1-1	NA	CASSPRTANTEAFF	TGTGCCAGCAGTCCCCGGACGGCTAACACTGAAGCTTTCTTT
TRBV28	NA	TRBJ1-1	NA	CASSPLAWGTEAFF	TGTGCCAGCAGTCCGTTGGCTTGGGGCACTGAAGCTTTCTTT
TRBV2	NA	TRBJ2-5	NA	CASSRVFQETQYF	TGTGCCAGCAGTCGGGTGTTCCAAGAGACCCAGTACTTC
TRBV7-6	NA	TRBJ1-4	NA	CASSLVGLGGEKLFF	TGTGCCAGCAGCCTAGTCGGGCTGGGGGGTGAAAAACTGTTTTTT
TRBV30	NA	TRBJ1-2	NA	CAWTGFYGYTF	TGTGCCTGGACAGGATTCTATGGCTACACCTTC
TRBV30	NA	TRBJ2-2	NA	CAWSGTSTGELFF	TGTGCCTGGAGTGGGACCAGTACCGGGGAGCTGTTTTTT
TRBV27	NA	TRBJ1-1	NA	CASSWRTGNTEAFF	TGTGCCAGCAGTTGGCGTACCGGGAACACTGAAGCTTTCTTT
TRBV7-2	TRBD1	TRBJ1-2	NA	CASSLGTGDYGYTF	TGTGCCAGCAGCTTAGGAACAGGGGACTATGGCTACACCTTC
TRBV30	NA	TRBJ1-2	NA	CAWSPGFSASYGYTF	TGTGCCTGGAGCCCCGGATTTTCAGCTAGCTATGGCTACACCTTC
TRBV7-6	NA	TRBJ1-1	NA	CASSLARAGDANTEAFF	TGTGCCAGCAGCTTAGCGCGGGCAGGGGACGCTAACACTGAAGCTTTCTTT
TRBV14	TRBD1	TRBJ1-1	NA	CASSRLSGGTAFF	TGTGCCAGCAGTCGCCTCTCAGGGGGGACGGCTTTCTTT
TRBV11-3	NA	TRBJ1-6	NA	CASSHLKNSAAPLHF	TGTGCCAGCAGCCACCTAAAGAATTCGGCCGCACCCCTCCACTTT
TRBV7-6	TRBD1	TRBJ2-7	NA	CASSLALDRGGEQYF	TGTGCCAGCAGCTTAGCTCTGGACAGGGGAGGGGAGCAGTACTTC
TRBV7-9	NA	TRBJ2-2	NA	CASSYITGELFF	TGTGCCAGCAGCTACATCACCGGGGAGCTGTTTTTT
TRBV9	NA	TRBJ2-2	NA	CASTSGEVGRELFF	TGTGCCAGCACTTCAGGGGAAGTGGGCCGGGAGCTGTTTTTT
TRBV6-5	NA	TRBJ1-2	NA	CASSPTSGYGYTF	TGTGCCAGCAGTCCGACTTCGGGGTATGGCTACACCTTC
TRBV7-8	TRBD1	TRBJ1-5	NA	CASSPLGQAMPQHF	TGTGCCAGCAGCCCCCTAGGACAGGCGATGCCCCAGCATTTT
TRBV6-5	NA	TRBJ2-7	NA	CASSYSPVYEQYF	TGTGCCAGCAGTTACTCGCCCGTATACGAGCAGTACTTC
TRBV15	TRBD1	TRBJ2-7	NA	CATSTYRGYEQYF	TGTGCCACCAGCACCTACAGGGGATACGAGCAGTACTTC
TRBV7-2	NA	TRBJ1-6	NA	CASSLVQGSNSPLHF	TGTGCCAGCAGCTTAGTTCAGGGTTCTAATTCACCCCTCCACTTT
TRBV20-1	TRBD1	TRBJ2-7	once	CSAPYRGRQYF	TGCAGTGCGCCTTACAGGGGGCGGCAGTACTTC
TRBV5-6	TRBD1	TRBJ2-5	NA	CASSLTGVGKETQYF	TGTGCCAGCAGCCTTACAGGGGTCGGCAAAGAGACCCAGTACTTC
TRBV7-2	NA	TRBJ1-2	NA	CASSPGWNYGYTF	TGTGCCAGCAGCCCCGGCTGGAACTATGGCTACACCTTC
TRBV4-2	NA	TRBJ2-7	NA	CASSQQTTGNYEQYF	TGTGCCAGCAGCCAACAAACGACAGGCAACTACGAGCAGTACTTC